These T cell receptor beta chains were read from a single sample in a study of coeliac disease. Sequenced by immunoSEQ multiplex PCR; TCRdb stores in-frame clones only, minus some. The data contain 3,500 to 5,500 clones, about three fifths of them seen just once; the ten biggest clones take up around 7.6%. The sequenced material came from intraepithelial lymphocytes from the gut. The receptors were gathered from a woman aged 18-30 years with active celiac disease. Each CDR3 is given with its conserved first and last residue. D genes are given only for firm matches. Clone sizes are given selectively: once, few, many, or a class where the clone is expanded.

clone_size	v_call	j_call	d_call	cdr3_nt	cdr3_aa
NA	TRBV30	TRBJ2-1	TRBD2	TGTGCCTGGACCGCCCTAGCGGTGGCCTACAATGAGCAGTTCTTC	CAWTALAVAYNEQFF
NA	TRBV6-4	TRBJ2-1	TRBD2	TGTGCCAGCAGTGACCATCCCCGGCTAGCGGGAGGGCCGGCGGAGTACAATGAGCAGTTCTTC	CASSDHPRLAGGPAEYNEQFF
NA	TRBV9	TRBJ1-4	NA	TGTGCCAGCAGCGTAGGACAGGATGGGCTCGATGAAAAACTGTTTTTT	CASSVGQDGLDEKLFF
NA	TRBV27	TRBJ2-7	TRBD2	TGTGCCAGCAGTTTATCCAGCGGGGGGGCCGTTTACGAGCAGTACTTC	CASSLSSGGAVYEQYF
NA	TRBV27	TRBJ1-2	NA	TGTGCCAGCAGTACCCGAGGACACCTGTCTAACTATGGCTACACCTTC	CASSTRGHLSNYGYTF
medium-sized	TRBV2	TRBJ2-1	TRBD1	TGTGCCAGCAGTGTAGGGCAGGGGGCCTACAATGAGCAGTTCTTC	CASSVGQGAYNEQFF
NA	TRBV7-9	TRBJ2-1	TRBD1	TGTGCCAGCAGCTCCACCGGGACAGGAGGCTACAATGAGCAGTTCTTC	CASSSTGTGGYNEQFF
NA	TRBV4-1	TRBJ1-4	TRBD1	TGCGCCAGCAGCCTAGAAATTACCGGGACAGGGGATGAAAAACTGTTTTTT	CASSLEITGTGDEKLFF
NA	TRBV5-1	TRBJ2-7	NA	TGCGCCAGCAGCTTCCTACAGGGACCCTACGAGCAGTACTTC	CASSFLQGPYEQYF
NA	TRBV21-1	TRBJ1-4	NA	TGTGCCAGCAGCAAAGCGCTTTGGCAGGGTAAACGAGAAAAACTGTTTTTT	CASSKALWQGKREKLFF
NA	TRBV6-5	TRBJ1-4	NA	TGTGCCAGCAGGGGACTGGGAGTTAATGAAAAACTGTTTTTT	CASRGLGVNEKLFF
NA	TRBV4-1	TRBJ2-4	NA	TGCGCCAGCAGCGGACGGGTAGCGAGCACGAAAAACATTCAGTACTTC	CASSGRVASTKNIQYF
few	TRBV4-1	TRBJ1-2	NA	TGCGCCAGCAGCCAAAGGACGGGGAGTAGCTATGGCTACACCTTC	CASSQRTGSSYGYTF
few	TRBV6-6	TRBJ2-7	TRBD1	TGTGCCAGCAGTATACCGGGACAGGGAATTCCCGAGCAGTACTTC	CASSIPGQGIPEQYF
NA	TRBV19	TRBJ2-7	NA	TGTGCCAGTAGTACTATCCTTTTCTCCTACGAGCAGTACTTC	CASSTILFSYEQYF
few	TRBV4-2	TRBJ2-2	TRBD2	TGTGCCAGCAGCCGTGGGACTAGCGGGACTCGGGAGCTGTTTTTT	CASSRGTSGTRELFF
NA	TRBV18	TRBJ1-2	NA	TGCGCCAGCTCACCAAGTCAGGGAGGAGGCTACACCTTC	CASSPSQGGGYTF